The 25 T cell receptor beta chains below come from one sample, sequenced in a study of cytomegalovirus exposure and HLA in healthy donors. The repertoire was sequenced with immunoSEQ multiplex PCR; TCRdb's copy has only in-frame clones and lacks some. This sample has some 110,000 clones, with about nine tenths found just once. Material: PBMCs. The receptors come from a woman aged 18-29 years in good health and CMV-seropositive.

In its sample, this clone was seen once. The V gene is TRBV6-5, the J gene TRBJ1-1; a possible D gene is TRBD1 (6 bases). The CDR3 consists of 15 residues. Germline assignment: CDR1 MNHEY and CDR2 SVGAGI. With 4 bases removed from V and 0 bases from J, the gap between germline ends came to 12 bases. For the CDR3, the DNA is TGTGCCAGCAGTTCATACAGGGATATGAACACTGAAGCTTTCTTT. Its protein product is CASSSYRDMNTEAFF.

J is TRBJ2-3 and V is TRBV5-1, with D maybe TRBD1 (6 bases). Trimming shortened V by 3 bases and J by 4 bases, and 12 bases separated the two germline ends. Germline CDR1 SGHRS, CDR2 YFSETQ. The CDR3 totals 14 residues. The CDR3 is CASSYRQVADTQYF. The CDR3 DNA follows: TGCGCCAGCAGCTACCGACAGGTCGCAGATACGCAGTATTTT.

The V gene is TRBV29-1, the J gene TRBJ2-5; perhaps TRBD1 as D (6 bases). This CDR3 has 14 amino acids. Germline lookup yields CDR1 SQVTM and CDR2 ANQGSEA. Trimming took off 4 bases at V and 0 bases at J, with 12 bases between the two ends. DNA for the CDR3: TGCAGCGTTGTCGACAGGATTTACCAAGAGACCCAGTACTTC. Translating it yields CSVVDRIYQETQYF. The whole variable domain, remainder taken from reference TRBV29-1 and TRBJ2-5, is SAVISQKPSRDICQRGTSLTIQCQVDSQVTMMFWYRQQPGQSLTLIATANQGSEATYESGFVIDKFPISRPNLTFSTLTVSNMSPEDSSIYLCSVVDRIYQETQYFGPGTRLLVL.

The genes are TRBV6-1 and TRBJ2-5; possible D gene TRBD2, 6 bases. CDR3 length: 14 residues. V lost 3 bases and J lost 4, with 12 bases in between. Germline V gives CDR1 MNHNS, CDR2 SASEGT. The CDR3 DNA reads TGTGCCAGCAGTGATCCCGGCGGGGCAGAGACCCAGTACTTC. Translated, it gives CASSDPGGAETQYF.

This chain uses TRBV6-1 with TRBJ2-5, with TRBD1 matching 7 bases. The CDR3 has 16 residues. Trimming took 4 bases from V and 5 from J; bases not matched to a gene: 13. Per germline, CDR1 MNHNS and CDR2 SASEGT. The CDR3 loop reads CASSALEGARWETQYF. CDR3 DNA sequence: TGTGCCAGCAGTGCTTTAGAGGGGGCGCGTTGGGAGACCCAGTACTTC.

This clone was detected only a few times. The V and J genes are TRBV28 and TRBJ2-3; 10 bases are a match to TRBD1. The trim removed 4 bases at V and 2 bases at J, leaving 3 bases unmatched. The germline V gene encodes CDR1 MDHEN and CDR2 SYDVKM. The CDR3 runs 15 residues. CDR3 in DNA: TGTGCCAGCAGTTCCGGGACAGGGGCCACAGATACGCAGTATTTT. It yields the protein CASSSGTGATDTQYF. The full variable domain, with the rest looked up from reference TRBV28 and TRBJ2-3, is DVKVTQSSRYLVKRTGEKVFLECVQDMDHENMFWYRQDPGLGLRLIYFSYDVKMKEKGDIPEGYSVSREKKERFSLILESASTNQTSMYLCASSSGTGATDTQYFGPGTRLTVL.

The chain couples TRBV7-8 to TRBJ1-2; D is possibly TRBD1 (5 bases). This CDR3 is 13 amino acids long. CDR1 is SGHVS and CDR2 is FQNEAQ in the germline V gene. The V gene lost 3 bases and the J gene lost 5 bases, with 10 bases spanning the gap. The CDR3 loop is CASSLGGDYGYTF. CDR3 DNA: TGTGCCAGCAGCTTGGGGGGGGATTATGGCTACACCTTC.

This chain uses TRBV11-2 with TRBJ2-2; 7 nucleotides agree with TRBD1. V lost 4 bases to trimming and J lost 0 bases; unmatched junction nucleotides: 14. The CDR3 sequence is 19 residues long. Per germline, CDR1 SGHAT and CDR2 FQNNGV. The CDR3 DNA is TGTGCCAGCAGCTCCGACATAGCTTCACAGGGGACGAACACCGGGGAGCTGTTTTTT. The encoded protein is CASSSDIASQGTNTGELFF.

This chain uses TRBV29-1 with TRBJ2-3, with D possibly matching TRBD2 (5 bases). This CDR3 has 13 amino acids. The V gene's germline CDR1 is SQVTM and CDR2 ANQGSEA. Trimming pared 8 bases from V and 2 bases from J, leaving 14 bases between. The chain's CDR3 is CSSRDLLTDTQYF. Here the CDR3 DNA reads TGCAGCTCCCGGGATTTACTCACAGATACGCAGTATTTT.

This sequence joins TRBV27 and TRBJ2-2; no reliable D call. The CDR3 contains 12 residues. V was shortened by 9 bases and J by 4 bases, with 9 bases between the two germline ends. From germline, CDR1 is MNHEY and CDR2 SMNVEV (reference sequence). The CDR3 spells CASRQATGELFF. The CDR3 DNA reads TGTGCCAGTAGGCAGGCCACCGGGGAGCTGTTTTTT.

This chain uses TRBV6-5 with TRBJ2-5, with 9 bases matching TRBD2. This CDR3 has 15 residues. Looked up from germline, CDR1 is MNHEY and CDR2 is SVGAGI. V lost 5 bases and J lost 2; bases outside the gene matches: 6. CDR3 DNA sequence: TGTGCCAGCAGTCCAAGTCTAGCGGGGCAAGAGACCCAGTACTTC. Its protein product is CASSPSLAGQETQYF.

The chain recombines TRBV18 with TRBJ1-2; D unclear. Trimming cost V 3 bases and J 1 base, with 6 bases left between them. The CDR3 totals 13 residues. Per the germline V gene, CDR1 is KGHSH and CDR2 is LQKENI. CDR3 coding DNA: TGTGCCAGCTCACCGTCCAGTAACTATGGCTACACCTTC. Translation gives CASSPSSNYGYTF.

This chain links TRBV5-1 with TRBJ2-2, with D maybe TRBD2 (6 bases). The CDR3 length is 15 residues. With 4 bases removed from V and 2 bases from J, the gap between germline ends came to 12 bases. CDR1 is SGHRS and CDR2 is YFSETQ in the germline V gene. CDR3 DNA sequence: TGCGCCAGCAGCCCGAGCGGGCCTAACACCGGGGAGCTGTTTTTT. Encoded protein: CASSPSGPNTGELFF.

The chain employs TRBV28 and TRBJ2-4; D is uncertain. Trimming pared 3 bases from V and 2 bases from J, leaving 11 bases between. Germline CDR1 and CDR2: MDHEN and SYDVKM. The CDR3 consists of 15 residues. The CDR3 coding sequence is TGTGCCAGCAGTTTCGCCGGGTCCTCCAAAAACATTCAGTACTTC. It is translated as CASSFAGSSKNIQYF.

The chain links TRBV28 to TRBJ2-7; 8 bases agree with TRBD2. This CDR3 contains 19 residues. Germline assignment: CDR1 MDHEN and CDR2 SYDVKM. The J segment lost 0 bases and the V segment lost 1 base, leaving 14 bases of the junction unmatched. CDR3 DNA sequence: TGTGCCAGCAGTTTATTTATGCGAGATCGGGGGGGGATCTCCTACGAGCAGTACTTC. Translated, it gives CASSLFMRDRGGISYEQYF.

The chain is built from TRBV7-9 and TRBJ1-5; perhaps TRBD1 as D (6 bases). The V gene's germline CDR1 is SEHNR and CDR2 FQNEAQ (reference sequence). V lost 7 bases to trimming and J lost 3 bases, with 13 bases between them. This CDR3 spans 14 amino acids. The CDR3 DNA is TGTGCCAGCAACAGGGCAGGGGACAATCAGCCCCAGCATTTT. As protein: CASNRAGDNQPQHF.

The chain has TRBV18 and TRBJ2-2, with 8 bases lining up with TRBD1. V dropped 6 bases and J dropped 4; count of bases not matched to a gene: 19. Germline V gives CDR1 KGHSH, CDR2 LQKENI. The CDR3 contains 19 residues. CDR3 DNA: TGTGCCAGCTCGGAGGCTGGGACAGGAGCAACTCGAGGCACCGGGGAGCTGTTTTTT. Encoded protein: CASSEAGTGATRGTGELFF.

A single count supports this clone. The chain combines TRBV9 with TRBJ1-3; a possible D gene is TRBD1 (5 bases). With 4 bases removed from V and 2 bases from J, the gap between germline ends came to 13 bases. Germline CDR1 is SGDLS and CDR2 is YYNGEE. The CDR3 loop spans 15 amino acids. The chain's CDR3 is CASSPWGGTGNTIYF. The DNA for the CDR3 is TGTGCCAGCAGCCCTTGGGGGGGGACTGGAAACACCATATATTTT. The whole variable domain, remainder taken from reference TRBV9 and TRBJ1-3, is DSGVTQTPKHLITATGQRVTLRCSPRSGDLSVYWYQQSLDQGLQFLIQYYNGEERAKGNILERFSAQQFPDLHSELNLSSLELGDSALYFCASSPWGGTGNTIYFGEGSWLTVV.

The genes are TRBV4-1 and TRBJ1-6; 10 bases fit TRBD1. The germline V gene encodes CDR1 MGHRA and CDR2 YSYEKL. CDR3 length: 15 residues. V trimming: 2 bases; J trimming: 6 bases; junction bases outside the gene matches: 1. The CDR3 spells CASSQRDRGNSPLHF. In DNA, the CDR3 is TGCGCCAGCAGCCAACGGGACAGGGGTAATTCACCCCTCCACTTT.

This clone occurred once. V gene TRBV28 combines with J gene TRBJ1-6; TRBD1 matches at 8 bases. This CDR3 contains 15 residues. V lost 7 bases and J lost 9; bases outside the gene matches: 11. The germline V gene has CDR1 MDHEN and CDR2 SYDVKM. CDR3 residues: CASKRGRGRGSPLHF. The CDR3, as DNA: TGTGCCAGCAAGAGGGGCAGGGGGCGAGGTTCACCCCTCCACTTT.

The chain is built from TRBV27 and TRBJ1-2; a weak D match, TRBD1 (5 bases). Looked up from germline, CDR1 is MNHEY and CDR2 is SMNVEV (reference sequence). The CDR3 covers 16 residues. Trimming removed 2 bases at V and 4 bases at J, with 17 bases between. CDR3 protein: CASSLLGGENFYGYTF. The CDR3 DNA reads TGTGCCAGCAGTTTACTCGGGGGTGAAAATTTCTATGGCTACACCTTC.

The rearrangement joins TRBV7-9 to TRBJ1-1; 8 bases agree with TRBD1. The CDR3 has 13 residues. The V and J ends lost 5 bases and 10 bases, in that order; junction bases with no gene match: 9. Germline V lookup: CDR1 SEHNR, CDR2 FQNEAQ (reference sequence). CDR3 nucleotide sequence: TGTGCCAGCAGCGGGACAGGTCTACCGGGAGCTTTCTTT. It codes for CASSGTGLPGAFF. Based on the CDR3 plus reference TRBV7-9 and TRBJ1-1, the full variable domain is DTGVSQNPRHKITKRGQNVTFRCDPISEHNRLYWYRQTLGQGPEFLTYFQNEAQLEKSRLLSDRFSAERPKGSFSTLEIQRTEQGDSAMYLCASSGTGLPGAFFGQGTRLTVV.

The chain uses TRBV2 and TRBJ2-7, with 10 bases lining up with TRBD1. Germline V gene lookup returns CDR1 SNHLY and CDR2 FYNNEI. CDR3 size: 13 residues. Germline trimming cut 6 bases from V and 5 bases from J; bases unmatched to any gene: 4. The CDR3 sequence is CASRGDRGNEQYV. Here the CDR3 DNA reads TGTGCCAGCAGGGGGGACAGGGGTAACGAGCAGTACGTC.

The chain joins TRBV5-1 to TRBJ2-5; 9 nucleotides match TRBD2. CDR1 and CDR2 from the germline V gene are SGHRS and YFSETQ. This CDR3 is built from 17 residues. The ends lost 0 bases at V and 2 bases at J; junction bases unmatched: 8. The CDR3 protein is CASSLELAGPKQETQYF. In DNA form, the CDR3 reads TGCGCCAGCAGCTTGGAGCTAGCGGGGCCCAAACAAGAGACCCAGTACTTC.

The CDR3 DNA sequence: TGTGCCAGCCGAAGACAGGGTACACACACTGAAGCTTTCTTT. Encoded protein: CASRRQGTHTEAFF. The rearrangement uses TRBV19 and TRBJ1-1; TRBD1 aligns across 7 bases. The CDR3 extends over 14 amino acids. CDR1 LNHDA and CDR2 SQIVND come from the germline V gene (reference sequence). J gave up 3 bases and V 9 bases, and 10 bases lay outside the gene matches. The entire variable domain, with the rest obtained from reference TRBV19 and TRBJ1-1, is as follows: DGGITQSPKYLFRKEGQNVTLSCEQNLNHDAMYWYRQDPGQGLRLIYYSQIVNDFQKGDIAEGYSVSREKKESFPLTVTSAQKNPTAFYLCASRRQGTHTEAFFGQGTRLTVV.